Shown below are 9 T cell receptor beta chains from a single sample sequenced in a study of vaccination and CD4 T cells after COVID-19. Described time point: late sampling 161 to 241 days after vaccination in a few convalescent patients. Treatment in this sample: 10-day PBMC culture with coronavirus spike peptide pools or control peptides (ViraFEST assay). At the Johns Hopkins FTIC core, DNA taken from cultured CD4+ T cells was sequenced by way of the Oncomine TCR Beta short-read assay. TCRdb itself ran the PCR reads through MiXCR, one entry per CDR3 protein. The repertoire includes 25,000 or so distinct CDR3 sequences, roughly 38% of them detected once, and about 3.2% sits in the top ten. Which antigens these TCRs recognize remains unknown. The sample consisted of CD4+ T cells from blood, cultured in vitro, taken about 7 months after SARS-CoV-2 vaccination. These receptors originate from a human donor who had recovered from COVID-19.

This chain links TRBV21-1 with TRBJ2-3. TRBV21-1 counts as a pseudogene. The CDR3 spans 12 residues. The CDR3: CASSTETDTQYF. In nucleotides, the CDR3 is TGTGCCAGCAGCACAGAAACAGATACGCAGTATTTT.

This clonotype has a handful of counts. This chain uses TRBV19 with TRBJ1-5; a weak D match, TRBD1 (5 bases). CDR1 is LNHDA, CDR2 SQIVND, per germline (reference sequence). The CDR3 is 15 amino acids. Trimming removed 5 bases from V and 3 bases from J, with 14 bases in between. The CDR3 protein is CASSSETALNQPQHF. For the CDR3, the DNA is TGTGCCAGTAGTTCGGAGACAGCGCTCAATCAGCCCCAGCATTTT. Full variable domain (outside the CDR3, taken from reference TRBV19 and TRBJ1-5): DGGITQSPKYLFRKEGQNVTLSCEQNLNHDAMYWYRQDPGQGLRLIYYSQIVNDFQKGDIAEGYSVSREKKESFPLTVTSAQKNPTAFYLCASSSETALNQPQHFGDGTRLSIL.

The rearrangement uses TRBV15 and TRBJ2-2; D not resolved. CDR1 and CDR2 from the germline V gene are LNHNV and YYDKDF (reference sequence). CDR3 size: 12 residues. V was shortened by 0 bases and J by 9 bases, with 5 bases between the two germline ends. As DNA, the CDR3 is TGTGCCACCAGCAGAGATTACCGGGAGCTGTTTTTT. Its translation: CATSRDYRELFF.

The chain recombines TRBV10-1 with TRBJ2-5, with D tentatively TRBD1 (6 bases). The CDR3 is 15 amino acids. Trimming left V 11 bases short and J 0 bases short, with 19 bases between. CDR1 and CDR2 from the germline V gene are WNHNN and SYGVQD (reference sequence). CDR3 bases: TGCGCCCGACAGGTCTTTTGTGCTTACCAAGAGACCCAGTACTTC. Translated: CARQVFCAYQETQYF.

V and J are TRBV24-1 and TRBJ2-2; D call uncertain. The CDR3 length is 14 residues. In germline, CDR1 is KGHDR, CDR2 SFDVKD. The V and J ends lost 1 base and 1 base respectively, with 3 bases between them. CDR3 region: CATSDLWNTGELFF. As DNA, the CDR3 is TGTGCCACCAGTGATTTATGGAACACCGGGGAGCTGTTTTTT.

This clonotype was counted a single time. This rearrangement joins TRBV12-3 or TRBV12-4 to TRBJ1-6; D remains unclear. CDR3 length equals 13 residues. The V end lost 7 bases, the J end lost 9 bases, and 13 bases lay between the germline ends. The CDR3 sequence is CASTGDLGSPLHF. CDR3 DNA sequence: TGTGCCAGCACTGGAGACCTAGGTTCACCCCTCCACTTT.

The V call is TRBV4-1, the J call TRBJ1-6; D is possibly TRBD1 (6 bases). The germline V and J ends were trimmed by 4 bases and 7 bases, with 17 bases remaining between them. Germline CDR1 MGHRA, CDR2 YSYEKL. CDR3 size: 16 residues. This chain's CDR3 is CASSPRPTGLNSPLHF. CDR3 nucleotide sequence: TGCGCCAGCAGCCCCAGACCGACAGGCCTAAATTCACCCCTCCACTTT.

V and J are TRBV28 and TRBJ2-1, with 7 bases aligning to TRBD2. The CDR3 covers 17 residues. V shed 6 bases, J shed 7 bases, and the junction held 18 bases outside the gene matches. Germline V gives CDR1 MDHEN, CDR2 SYDVKM. The CDR3 DNA reads as TGTGCCAGCAGCAAGACCTGGTCGGCGGGAGTAAAGAATGAGCAGTTCTTC. This translates into CASSKTWSAGVKNEQFF. The complete variable domain, with remaining parts taken from reference TRBV28 and TRBJ2-1, reads DVKVTQSSRYLVKRTGEKVFLECVQDMDHENMFWYRQDPGLGLRLIYFSYDVKMKEKGDIPEGYSVSREKKERFSLILESASTNQTSMYLCASSKTWSAGVKNEQFFGPGTRLTVL.

V is TRBV7-3 and J is TRBJ2-3; 7 positions agree with TRBD2. CDR3 length equals 14 residues. With 2 bases clipped from V and 7 bases from J, the junction kept 6 bases outside the gene matches. The germline V gene encodes CDR1 SGHTA and CDR2 FQGTGA. The CDR3 is CASSLAGVAHTQYF. In nucleotides, the CDR3 is TGTGCCAGCAGCTTAGCGGGAGTAGCACATACGCAGTATTTT.